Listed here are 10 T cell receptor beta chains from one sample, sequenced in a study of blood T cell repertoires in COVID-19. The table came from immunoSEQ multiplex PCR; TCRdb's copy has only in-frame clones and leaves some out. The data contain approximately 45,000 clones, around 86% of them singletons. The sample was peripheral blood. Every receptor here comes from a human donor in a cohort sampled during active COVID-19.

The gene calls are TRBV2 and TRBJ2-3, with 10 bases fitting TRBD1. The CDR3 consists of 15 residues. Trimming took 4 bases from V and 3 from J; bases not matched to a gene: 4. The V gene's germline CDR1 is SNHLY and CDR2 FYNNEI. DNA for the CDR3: TGTGCCAGCAGTGGGACAGGGGGGTGGACAGATACGCAGTATTTT. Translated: CASSGTGGWTDTQYF.

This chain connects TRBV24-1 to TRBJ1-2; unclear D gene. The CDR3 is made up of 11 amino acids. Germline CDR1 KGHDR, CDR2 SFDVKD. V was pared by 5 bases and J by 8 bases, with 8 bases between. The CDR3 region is CATSGIQGYTF. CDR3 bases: TGTGCCACCAGTGGAATTCAGGGCTACACCTTC.

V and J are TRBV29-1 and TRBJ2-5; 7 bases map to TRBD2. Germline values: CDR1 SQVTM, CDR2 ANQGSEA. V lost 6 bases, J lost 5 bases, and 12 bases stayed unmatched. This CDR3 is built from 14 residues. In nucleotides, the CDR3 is TGCAGCGTCCTCCCAGTGGGGGAGGGCGAGACCCAGTACTTC. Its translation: CSVLPVGEGETQYF.

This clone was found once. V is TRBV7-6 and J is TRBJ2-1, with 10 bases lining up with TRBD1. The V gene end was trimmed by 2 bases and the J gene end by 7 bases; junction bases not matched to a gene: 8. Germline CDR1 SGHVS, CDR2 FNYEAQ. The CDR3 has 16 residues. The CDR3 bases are TGTGCCAGCAGCTTAAATTATAGGGACAGGGGTAATGAGCAGTTCTTC. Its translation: CASSLNYRDRGNEQFF.

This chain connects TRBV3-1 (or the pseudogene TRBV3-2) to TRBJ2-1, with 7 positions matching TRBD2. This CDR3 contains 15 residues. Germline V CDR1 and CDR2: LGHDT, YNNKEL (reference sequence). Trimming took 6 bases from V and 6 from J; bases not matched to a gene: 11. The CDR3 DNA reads TGTGCCAGCAGGGGGTCGGGAGGACGAAGCAATGAGCAGTTCTTC. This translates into CASRGSGGRSNEQFF.

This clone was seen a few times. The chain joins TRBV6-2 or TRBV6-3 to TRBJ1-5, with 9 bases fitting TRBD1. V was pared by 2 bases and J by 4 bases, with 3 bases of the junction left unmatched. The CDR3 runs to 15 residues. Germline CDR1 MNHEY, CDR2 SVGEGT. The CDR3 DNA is TGTGCCAGCAGTTACGGGACAGGGCCAAATCAGCCCCAGCATTTT. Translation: CASSYGTGPNQPQHF.

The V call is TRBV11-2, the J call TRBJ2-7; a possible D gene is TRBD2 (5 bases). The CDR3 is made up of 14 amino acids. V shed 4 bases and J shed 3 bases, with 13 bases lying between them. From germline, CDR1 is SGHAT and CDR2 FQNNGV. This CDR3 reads CASSSLASIYEQYF. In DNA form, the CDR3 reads TGTGCCAGCAGCTCCCTAGCCAGCATCTACGAGCAGTACTTC. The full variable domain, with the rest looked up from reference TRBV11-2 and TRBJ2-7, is EAGVAQSPRYKIIEKRQSVAFWCNPISGHATLYWYQQILGQGPKLLIQFQNNGVVDDSQLPKDRFSAERLKGVDSTLKIQPAKLEDSAVYLCASSSLASIYEQYFGPGTRLTVT.

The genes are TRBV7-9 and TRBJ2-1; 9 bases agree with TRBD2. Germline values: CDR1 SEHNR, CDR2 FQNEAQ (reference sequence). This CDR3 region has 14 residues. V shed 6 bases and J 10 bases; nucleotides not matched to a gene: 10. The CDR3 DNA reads TGTGCCAGCAGATCTGGAGTAGCGGGAGACGAGCAGTTCTTC. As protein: CASRSGVAGDEQFF.

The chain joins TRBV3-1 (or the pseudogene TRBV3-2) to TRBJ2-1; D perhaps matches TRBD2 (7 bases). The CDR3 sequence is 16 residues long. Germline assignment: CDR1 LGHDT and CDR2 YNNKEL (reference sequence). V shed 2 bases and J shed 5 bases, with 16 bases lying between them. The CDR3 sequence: CASSQQGIAGHNEQFF. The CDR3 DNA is TGTGCCAGCAGCCAACAGGGGATAGCGGGCCACAATGAGCAGTTCTTC.

CDR3 sequence (DNA): TGTGCCACCAAGGGGGCGCGCTCCTACGAGCAGTACTTC. It encodes CATKGARSYEQYF. The chain joins TRBV12-3 or TRBV12-4 to TRBJ2-7, with 7 bases lining up with TRBD1. This CDR3 spans 13 amino acids. V shed 10 bases and J 0 bases; nucleotides not matched to a gene: 6.